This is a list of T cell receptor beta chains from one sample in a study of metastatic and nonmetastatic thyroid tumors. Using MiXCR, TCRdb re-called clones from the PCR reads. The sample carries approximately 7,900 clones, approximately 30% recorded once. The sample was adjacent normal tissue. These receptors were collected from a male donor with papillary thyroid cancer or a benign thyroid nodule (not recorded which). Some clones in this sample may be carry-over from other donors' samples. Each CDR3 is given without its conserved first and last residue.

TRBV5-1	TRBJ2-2	ASSLVLREDGTGELF
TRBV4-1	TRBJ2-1	ASSQVGNRAPYNEQF
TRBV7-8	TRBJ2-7	ASSPGRDGTYEQY
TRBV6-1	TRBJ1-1	DISRTGPRNTEAF
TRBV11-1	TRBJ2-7	ASSLATGTYEQY
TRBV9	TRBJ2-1	ASSVGGRLHNEQF
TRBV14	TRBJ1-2	ASSSLTGTGYGYT
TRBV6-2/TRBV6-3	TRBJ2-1	ASLLGAQYNEQF
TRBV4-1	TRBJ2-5	ASSPAERQETQY
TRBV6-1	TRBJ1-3	ASTFLGSQAGNTIY
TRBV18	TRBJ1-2	ASSPPQGFNYGYT
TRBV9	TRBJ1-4	ASSVERTGYEKLF
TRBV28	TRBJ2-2	ASSLTAGGIYTGELF
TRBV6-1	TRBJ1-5	ASSEDEGLGPQH
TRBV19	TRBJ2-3	ASSFLAGADTQY
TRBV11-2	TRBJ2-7	ASSLVYEQY
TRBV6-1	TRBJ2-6	ASILVSGPNVLT
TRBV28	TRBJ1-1	ASSLLQSMNTEAF
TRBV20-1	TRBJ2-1	SARDWQEAQHEQF
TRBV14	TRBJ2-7	ASSFVTGTNYEQY
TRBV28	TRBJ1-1	ASSLPGFLDTEAF
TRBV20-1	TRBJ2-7	SAWDSFSYEQY
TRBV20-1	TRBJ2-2	SARETNTGELF
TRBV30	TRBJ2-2	AWSKQGLNTGELF
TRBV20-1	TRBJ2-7	SARVQGTYEQY
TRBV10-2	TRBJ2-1	ASKIGLAYNEQF
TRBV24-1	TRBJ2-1	ATSSIYEQF
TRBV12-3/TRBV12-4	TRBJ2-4	ASSLGGAKNIQY
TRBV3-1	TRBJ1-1	ASSQGQGAF
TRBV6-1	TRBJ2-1	SSYTIYNEQF
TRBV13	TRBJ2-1	ASSPDSSSSYNEQF
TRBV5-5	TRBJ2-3	ASSLIGHTDTQY
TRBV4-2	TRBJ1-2	ASILSVSYGYT
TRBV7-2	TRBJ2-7	ASSPGTFQEQY
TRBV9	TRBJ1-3	ASSVGGSSSGNTIY
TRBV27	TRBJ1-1	ASSLRPPQGNTEAF
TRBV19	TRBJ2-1	ASSHIAGVINEQF